This T cell receptor beta chain derives from a study of T cell repertoires in cytomegalovirus infection. Study summary: It can be stated that public TCR beta signatures indicated CMV infection as well as a matching HLA type.

TCRdb analysed the reads with MiXCR anew, one entry per CDR3 protein. Among roughly 990,000 distinct CDR3 sequences listed, roughly 30% were seen once. Study-level results: CMV-specific TCR beta clonotypes restricted by HLA-C dominated the ex vivo response.

This clonotype has only a few counts. Antigen: not known. The V gene lost 10 bases and the J gene lost 0 bases, with 16 bases spanning the gap. CDR1 MNHNS and CDR2 SASEGT come from the germline V gene. CDR3 size: 15 residues. The chain combines TRBV6-1 with TRBJ2-1; D is perhaps TRBD1 (6 bases). This clonotype was obtained from a human donor in good health (CMV status not recorded). Some clones in this sample may be carry-over from other donors' samples. The source was cultured CD8+ T cells from PBMCs, collected from culture after CMV antigen stimulation. The CDR3 nucleotides are TGTGCCACCATCTTTACAGGGCCCTCCTACAATGAGCAGTTCTTC. Translated: CATIFTGPSYNEQFF.